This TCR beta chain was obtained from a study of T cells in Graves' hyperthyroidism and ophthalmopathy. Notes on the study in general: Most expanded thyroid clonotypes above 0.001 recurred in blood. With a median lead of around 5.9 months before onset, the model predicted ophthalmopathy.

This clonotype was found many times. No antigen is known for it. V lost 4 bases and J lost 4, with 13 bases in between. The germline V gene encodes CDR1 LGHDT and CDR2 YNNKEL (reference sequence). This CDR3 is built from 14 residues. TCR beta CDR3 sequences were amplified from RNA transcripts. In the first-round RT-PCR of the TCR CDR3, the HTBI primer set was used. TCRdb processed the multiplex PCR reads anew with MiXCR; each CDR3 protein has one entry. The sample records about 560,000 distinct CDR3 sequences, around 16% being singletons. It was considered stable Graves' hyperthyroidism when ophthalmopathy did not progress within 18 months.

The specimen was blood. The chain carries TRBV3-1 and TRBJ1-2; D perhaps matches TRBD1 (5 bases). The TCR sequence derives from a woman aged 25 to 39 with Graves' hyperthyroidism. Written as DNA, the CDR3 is TGTGCCAGCAGCCGTCGCAGGGCCAGCTATGGCTACACCTTC. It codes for CASSRRRASYGYTF.